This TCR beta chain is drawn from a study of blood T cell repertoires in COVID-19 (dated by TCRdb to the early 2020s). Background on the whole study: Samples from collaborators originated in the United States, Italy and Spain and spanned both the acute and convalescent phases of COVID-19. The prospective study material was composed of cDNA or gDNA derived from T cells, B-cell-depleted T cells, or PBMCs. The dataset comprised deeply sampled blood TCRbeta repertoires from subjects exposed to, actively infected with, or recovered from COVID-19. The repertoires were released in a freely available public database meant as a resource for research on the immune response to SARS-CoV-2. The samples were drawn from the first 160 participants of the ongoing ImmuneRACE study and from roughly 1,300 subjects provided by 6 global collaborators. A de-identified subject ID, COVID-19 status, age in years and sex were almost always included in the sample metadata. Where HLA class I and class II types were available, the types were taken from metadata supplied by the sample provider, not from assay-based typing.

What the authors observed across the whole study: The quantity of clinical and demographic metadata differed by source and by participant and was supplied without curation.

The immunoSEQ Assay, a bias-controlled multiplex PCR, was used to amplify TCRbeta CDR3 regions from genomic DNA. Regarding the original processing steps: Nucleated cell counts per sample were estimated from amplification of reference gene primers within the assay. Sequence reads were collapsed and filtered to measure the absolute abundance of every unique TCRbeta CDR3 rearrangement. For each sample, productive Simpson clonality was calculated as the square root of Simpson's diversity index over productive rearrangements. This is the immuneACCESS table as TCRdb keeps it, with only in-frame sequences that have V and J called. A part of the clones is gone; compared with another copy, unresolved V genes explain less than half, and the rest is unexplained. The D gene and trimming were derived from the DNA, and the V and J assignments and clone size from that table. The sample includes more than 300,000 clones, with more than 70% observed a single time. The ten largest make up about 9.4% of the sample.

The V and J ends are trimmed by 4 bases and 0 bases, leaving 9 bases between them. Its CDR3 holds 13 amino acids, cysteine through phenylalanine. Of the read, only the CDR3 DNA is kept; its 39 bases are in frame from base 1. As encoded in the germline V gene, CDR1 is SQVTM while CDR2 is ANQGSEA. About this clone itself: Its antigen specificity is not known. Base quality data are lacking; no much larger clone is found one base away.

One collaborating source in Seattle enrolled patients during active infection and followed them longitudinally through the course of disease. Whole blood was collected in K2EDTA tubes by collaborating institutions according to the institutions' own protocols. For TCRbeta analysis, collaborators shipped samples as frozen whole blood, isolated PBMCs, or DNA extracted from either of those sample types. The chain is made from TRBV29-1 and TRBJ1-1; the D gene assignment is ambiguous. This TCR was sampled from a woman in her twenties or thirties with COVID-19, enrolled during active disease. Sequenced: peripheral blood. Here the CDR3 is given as CSVVGGLNTEAFF. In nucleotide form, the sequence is TGCAGCGTTGTCGGAGGGTTGAACACTGAAGCTTTCTTT.